These 15 T cell receptor beta chains were sequenced from one sample in a study of T cells in Graves' hyperthyroidism and ophthalmopathy. RNA transcripts were the template for amplifying TCR beta CDR3 regions. Initially, a first-round RT-PCR of the TCR CDR3 employed the HTBI primer set. TCRdb independently ran MiXCR on the multiplex PCR reads; one entry per CDR3 protein. This sample has 620,000 or so distinct CDR3 sequences, with about 14% found just once. The sequencing sample was made of blood. The receptors were gathered from a woman aged 45-59 years with Graves' ophthalmopathy.

This chain links TRBV20-1 with TRBJ1-1; D not certain. Per the germline V gene, CDR1 is DFQATT and CDR2 is SNEGSKA (reference sequence). Trimming took off 3 bases at V and 2 bases at J, with 16 bases between the two ends. This CDR3 has 15 residues. The CDR3 DNA is TGCAGTGCTAGTGTAGCGGTGAGTGGAAACACTGAAGCTTTCTTT. It encodes CSASVAVSGNTEAFF.

This clonotype was counted between two and nine times. Being one base from a much bigger clone, this may be a read error. CDR3 sequence reads: CASSRGRTGTQYF. CDR3 DNA sequence: TGTGCCAGCAGCCGAGGAAGGACAGGTACGCAGTATTTT. V usage is TRBV3-1 and J usage is TRBJ2-3; 7 bases match TRBD1. The CDR3 is 13 residues long. Germline CDR1 is LGHDT and CDR2 is YNNKEL (reference sequence).

In its sample, this clonotype was seen a few times. The gene calls are TRBV4-3 and TRBJ2-3; D may match TRBD1 or TRBD2 (6 bases each). Per the germline V gene, CDR1 is LGHNA and CDR2 is YSLEER. Trimming removed 1 base from V and 1 base from J, with 9 bases in between. The length of the CDR3 is 15 residues. The CDR3 protein is CASSQVEGGTDTQYF. Written as DNA, the CDR3 is TGCGCCAGCAGCCAAGTGGAGGGGGGCACAGATACGCAGTATTTT.

This clonotype occurred many times. The chain is built from TRBV11-3 and TRBJ2-1; 8 nucleotides agree with TRBD2. The J segment lost 8 bases and the V segment lost 1 base, leaving 10 bases of the junction unmatched. This CDR3 region has 16 residues. Germline loops: CDR1 SGHNT, CDR2 YENEEA. CDR3 nucleotides: TGTGCCAGCAGCTTAGTGCGGGAGGACCCACGCTATGAGCAGTTCTTC. It translates to CASSLVREDPRYEQFF.

This clonotype was seen many times. V gene TRBV7-2 combines with J gene TRBJ1-3; TRBD1 might be the D (5 bases). Trimming pared 1 base from V and 0 bases from J, leaving 10 bases between. Germline V gene lookup returns CDR1 SGHTA and CDR2 FQGNSA. This CDR3 is 16 amino acids long. The CDR3 sequence is CASSLVTGLSGNTIYF. The CDR3 DNA sequence: TGTGCCAGCAGCTTAGTCACAGGCCTCTCTGGAAACACCATATATTTT.

This clonotype was seen many times. The CDR3 here is CASSQNDRATEAFF. As DNA, the CDR3 is TGTGCCAGCAGCCAGAATGACAGAGCCACTGAAGCTTTCTTT. The chain is built from TRBV3-1 and TRBJ1-1; D perhaps matches TRBD1 (5 bases). The ends were cut back, 3 bases at V and 4 bases at J, with 12 bases in the middle. The CDR3 is made up of 14 amino acids. The germline V gene has CDR1 LGHDT and CDR2 YNNKEL (reference sequence). The whole variable domain, remainder taken from reference TRBV3-1 and TRBJ1-1, is DTAVSQTPKYLVTQMGNDKSIKCEQNLGHDTMYWYKQDSKKFLKIMFSYNNKELIINETVPNRFSPKSPDKAHLNLHINSLELGDSAVYFCASSQNDRATEAFFGQGTRLTVV.

Ten or more counts support this clonotype. The V and J genes are TRBV5-1 and TRBJ2-7; D possibly uses TRBD1 or TRBD2 (6 bases each). The CDR3 length is 15 residues. Trimming removed 4 bases from V and 3 bases from J, with 17 bases in between. CDR1 is SGHRS, CDR2 YFSETQ, per germline. The CDR3 bases are TGCGCCAGCAGCCACAACCCGGGGGCAGACTACGAGCAGTACTTC. This sequence encodes CASSHNPGADYEQYF.

The table lists this clonotype with many counts. V is TRBV6-1 and J is TRBJ2-4; 8 bases match TRBD2. CDR1 is MNHNS, CDR2 SASEGT, per germline. V was pared by 5 bases and J by 6 bases, with 3 bases of the junction left unmatched. This CDR3 is 13 amino acids long. Here the CDR3 reads CASSTSGTNIQYF. CDR3 coding DNA: TGTGCCAGCAGTACTAGCGGAACAAACATTCAGTACTTC.

The chain recombines TRBV6-2 or TRBV6-3 with TRBJ1-6, with D hard to call. The CDR3 consists of 12 residues. Germline loops: CDR1 MNHEY, CDR2 SVGEGT. The germline V and J ends were trimmed by 2 bases and 7 bases, with 3 bases remaining between them. DNA of the CDR3: TGTGCCAGCAGTTACCTGAATTCACCCCTCCACTTT. Its protein product is CASSYLNSPLHF.

In its sample, this clonotype was seen many times. The rearrangement uses TRBV7-9 and TRBJ1-2; TRBD1 matches 7 bases. J gave up 0 bases and V 1 base, and 5 bases lay outside the gene matches. CDR3 length equals 16 residues. Germline V CDR1 and CDR2: SEHNR, FQNEAQ (reference sequence). The CDR3 reads CASSLVWGQTNYGYTF. The CDR3 nucleotides are TGTGCCAGCAGCTTAGTGTGGGGACAGACTAACTATGGCTACACCTTC.

This clonotype was counted between two and nine times. The genes are TRBV2 and TRBJ2-1; 11 nucleotides align to TRBD2. The ends lost 10 bases at V and 6 bases at J; junction bases unmatched: 11. The CDR3 is made up of 15 amino acids. Germline assignment: CDR1 SNHLY and CDR2 FYNNEI. As DNA, the CDR3 is TGTGCCACCTCATATCCGGGGACTAGCGGCAATGAGCAGTTCTTC. It encodes CATSYPGTSGNEQFF.

This clonotype has a handful of counts. The V call is TRBV9, the J call TRBJ2-1; D unresolved. Germline lookup yields CDR1 SGDLS and CDR2 YYNGEE. V dropped 0 bases and J dropped 2 bases, with 9 bases sitting between them. The length of the CDR3 is 15 residues. The CDR3 sequence is CASSVAGDTYNEQFF. CDR3 coding DNA: TGTGCCAGCAGCGTAGCAGGAGACACCTACAATGAGCAGTTCTTC.

This clonotype was seen ten or more times. This sequence joins TRBV7-2 and TRBJ2-7, with a weak D call TRBD2 (5 bases). Trimming cost V 4 bases and J 7 bases, with 14 bases left between them. Germline lookup yields CDR1 SGHTA and CDR2 FQGNSA. This CDR3 spans 13 amino acids. The CDR3 here is CASSWGPGGEQYF. DNA of the CDR3: TGTGCCAGCAGCTGGGGTCCCGGCGGGGAGCAGTACTTC.

This clonotype has ten or more counts. V usage is TRBV3-1 and J usage is TRBJ2-1; 10 bases line up with TRBD2. The CDR3 consists of 16 residues. Trimming cost V 0 bases and J 4 bases; bases outside gene matches: 3. Looked up from germline, CDR1 is LGHDT and CDR2 is YNNKEL (reference sequence). CDR3 amino acids: CASSQDPSGRYNEQFF. The CDR3 coding sequence is TGTGCCAGCAGCCAAGATCCTAGCGGGAGATACAATGAGCAGTTCTTC.

In its sample, this clonotype was seen a few times. The chain recombines TRBV12-3 or TRBV12-4 with TRBJ2-7; 11 bases map to TRBD1. The V and J ends lost 5 bases and 2 bases, in that order; junction bases with no gene match: 14. This CDR3 comprises 18 residues. The CDR3 DNA follows: TGTGCCAGCAGTCCCAAAAAGGACAGGGGGCCTTCCCCCTACGAGCAGTACTTC. As protein: CASSPKKDRGPSPYEQYF.